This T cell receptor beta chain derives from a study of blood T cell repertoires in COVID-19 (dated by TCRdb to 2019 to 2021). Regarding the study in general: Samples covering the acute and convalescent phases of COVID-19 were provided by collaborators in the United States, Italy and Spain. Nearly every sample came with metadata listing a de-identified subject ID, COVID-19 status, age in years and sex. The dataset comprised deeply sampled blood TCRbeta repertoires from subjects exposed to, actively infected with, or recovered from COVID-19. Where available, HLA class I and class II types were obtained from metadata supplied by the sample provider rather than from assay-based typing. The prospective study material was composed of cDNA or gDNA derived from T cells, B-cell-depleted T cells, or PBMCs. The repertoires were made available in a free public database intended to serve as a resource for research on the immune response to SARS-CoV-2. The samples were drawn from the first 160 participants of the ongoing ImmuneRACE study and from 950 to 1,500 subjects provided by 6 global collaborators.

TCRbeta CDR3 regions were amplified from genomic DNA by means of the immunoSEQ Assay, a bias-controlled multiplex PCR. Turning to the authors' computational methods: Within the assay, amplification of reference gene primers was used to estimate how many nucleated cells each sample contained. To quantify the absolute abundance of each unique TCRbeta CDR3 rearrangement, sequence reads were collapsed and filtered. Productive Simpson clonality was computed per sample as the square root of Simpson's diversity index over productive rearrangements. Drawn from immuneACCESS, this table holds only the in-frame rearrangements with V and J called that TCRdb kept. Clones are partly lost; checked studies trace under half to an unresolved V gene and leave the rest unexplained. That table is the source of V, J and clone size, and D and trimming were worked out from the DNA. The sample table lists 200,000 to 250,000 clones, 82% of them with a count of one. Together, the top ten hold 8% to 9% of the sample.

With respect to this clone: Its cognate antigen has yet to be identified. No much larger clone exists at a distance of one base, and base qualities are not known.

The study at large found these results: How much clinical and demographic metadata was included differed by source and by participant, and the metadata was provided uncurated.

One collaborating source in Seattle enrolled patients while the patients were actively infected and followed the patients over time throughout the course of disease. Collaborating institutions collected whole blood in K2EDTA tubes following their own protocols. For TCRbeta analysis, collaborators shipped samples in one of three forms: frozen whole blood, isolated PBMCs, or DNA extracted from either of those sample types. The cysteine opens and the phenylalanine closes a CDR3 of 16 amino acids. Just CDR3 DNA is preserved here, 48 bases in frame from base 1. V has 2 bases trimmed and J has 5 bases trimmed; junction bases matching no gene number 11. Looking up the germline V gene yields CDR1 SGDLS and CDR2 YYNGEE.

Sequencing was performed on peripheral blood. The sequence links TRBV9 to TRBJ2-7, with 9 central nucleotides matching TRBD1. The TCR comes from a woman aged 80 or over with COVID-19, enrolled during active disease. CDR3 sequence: CASSVDSGQGWDEQYF. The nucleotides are TGTGCCAGCAGCGTCGATTCGGGACAGGGCTGGGACGAGCAGTACTTC.